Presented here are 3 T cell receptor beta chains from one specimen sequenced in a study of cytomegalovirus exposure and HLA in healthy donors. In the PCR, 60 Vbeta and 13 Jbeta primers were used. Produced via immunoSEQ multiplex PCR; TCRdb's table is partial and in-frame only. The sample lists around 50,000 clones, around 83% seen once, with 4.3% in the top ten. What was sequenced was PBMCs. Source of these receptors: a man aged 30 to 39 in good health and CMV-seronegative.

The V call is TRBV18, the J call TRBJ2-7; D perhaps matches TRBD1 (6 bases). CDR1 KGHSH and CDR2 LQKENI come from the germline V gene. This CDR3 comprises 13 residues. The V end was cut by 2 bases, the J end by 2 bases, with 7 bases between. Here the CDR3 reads CASSPGQPYEQYF. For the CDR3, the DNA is TGTGCCAGCTCACCAGGACAGCCCTACGAGCAGTACTTC.

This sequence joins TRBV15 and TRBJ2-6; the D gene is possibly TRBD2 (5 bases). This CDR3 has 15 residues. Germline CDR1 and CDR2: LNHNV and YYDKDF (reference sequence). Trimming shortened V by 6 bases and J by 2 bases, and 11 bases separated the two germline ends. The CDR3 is CATSPAGTGANVLTF. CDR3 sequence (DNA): TGTGCCACCAGTCCGGCGGGTACTGGGGCCAACGTCCTGACTTTC.

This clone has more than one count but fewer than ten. This CDR3 is CSVEDQRQGRYTEAFF. The CDR3 DNA sequence: TGCAGCGTTGAAGATCAGAGACAGGGACGGTACACTGAAGCTTTCTTT. The rearrangement links TRBV29-1 to TRBJ1-1; 7 positions match TRBD1. Germline trimming cut 0 bases from V and 3 bases from J; bases unmatched to any gene: 10. The CDR3 length is 16 residues. From germline, CDR1 is SQVTM and CDR2 ANQGSEA.